These 22 T cell receptor beta chains originate from one sample sequenced in a study of vaccination and CD4 T cells after COVID-19. Sequenced with the Oncomine TCR Beta short-read assay was DNA taken from cultured CD4+ T cells. TCRdb re-called the PCR reads through MiXCR, storing one row per CDR3 protein. The sample includes about 20,000 distinct CDR3 sequences, 53% of them seen just once. What these receptors recognize is not known. Treatment meaning: approximately 9-day PBMC culture with coronavirus spike peptide pools or control peptides (ViraFEST assay). The sequences come from CD4+ T cells from blood, cultured in vitro, collected before SARS-CoV-2 vaccination. These receptors originate from a human donor who had recovered from COVID-19.

The sample holds a few counts of this clonotype. This CDR3 is CASSYGGANSYEQYF. Written as DNA, the CDR3 is TGTGCCAGCAGTTACGGCGGGGCCAACTCCTACGAGCAGTACTTC. The chain joins TRBV6-2 or TRBV6-3 to TRBJ2-7; TRBD2 is a possible D gene (6 bases). V dropped 2 bases and J dropped 0 bases, with 11 bases sitting between them. Germline CDR1 is MNHEY and CDR2 is SVGEGT. CDR3 length equals 15 residues.

The table lists this clonotype with a few counts. This rearrangement joins TRBV7-3 to TRBJ1-6; D ambiguous. The V end was cut by 5 bases, the J end by 10 bases, with 15 bases between. The CDR3 contains 14 residues. CDR1 is SGHTA and CDR2 is FQGTGA in the germline V gene. The CDR3 reads CASSPGDPGSPLHF. The CDR3 DNA reads as TGTGCCAGCAGCCCTGGTGATCCTGGATCACCCCTCCACTTT.

The rearrangement uses TRBV20-1 and TRBJ1-2, with 9 nucleotides matching TRBD1. Germline V gene sequence: CDR1 DFQATT, CDR2 SNEGSKA (reference sequence). This CDR3 contains 12 residues. Germline trimming cut 5 bases from V and 6 bases from J; bases unmatched to any gene: 4. DNA for the CDR3: TGCAGTGCTGAGGACAGGGGAAATGGCTACACCTTC. This sequence encodes CSAEDRGNGYTF.

As DNA, the CDR3 is TGTGCCAGTAGTCCAGGACAGGGGGCGCATGGCTACACCTTC. Its translation is CASSPGQGAHGYTF. The chain uses TRBV19 and TRBJ1-2; the match to TRBD1 covers 11 bases. The germline CDR1 and CDR2 sequences are LNHDA and SQIVND (reference sequence). CDR3 length: 14 residues. The V and J ends lost 5 bases and 6 bases, in that order; junction bases with no gene match: 5.

The chain carries TRBV6-1 and TRBJ1-5; 9 nucleotides line up with TRBD1. The germline CDR1 and CDR2 sequences are MNHNS and SASEGT. There are 15 residues in the CDR3. J gave up 2 bases and V 8 bases, and 7 bases lay outside the gene matches. The CDR3 DNA sequence: TGTGCCAGCTCTATCAGGGACAGGGGCAATCAGCCCCAGCATTTT. Its translation is CASSIRDRGNQPQHF.

The J gene is TRBJ2-2, the V gene TRBV7-2; 10 bases align to TRBD2. Germline values: CDR1 SGHTA, CDR2 FQGNSA. The V segment lost 2 bases and the J segment 0 bases; nucleotides outside the gene matches: 3. The CDR3 has 17 amino acids. The CDR3 DNA follows: TGTGCCAGCAGCTTATTAGCGGGAGGCGCGAACACCGGGGAGCTGTTTTTT. The encoded protein is CASSLLAGGANTGELFF.

The rearrangement uses TRBV10-3 and TRBJ1-1; D unclear. The CDR3 runs 11 residues. Deletions cut 6 bases from V and 5 bases from J, with 7 bases between. From germline, CDR1 is ENHRY and CDR2 SYGVKD. DNA for the CDR3: TGTGCCATCAGCGAGGGAACTGAAGCTTTCTTT. Translated: CAISEGTEAFF.

This chain joins TRBV19 and TRBJ1-5, with 8 nucleotides matching TRBD1. Germline V gives CDR1 LNHDA, CDR2 SQIVND (reference sequence). V trimming: 0 bases; J trimming: 6 bases; junction bases outside the gene matches: 4. The CDR3 consists of 15 residues. The CDR3 nucleotides read TGTGCCAGTAGTATAGAGGACAGGGACGGTCAGCCCCAGCATTTT. Its translation: CASSIEDRDGQPQHF. Drawing the rest from reference TRBV19 and TRBJ1-5, the complete variable domain is DGGITQSPKYLFRKEGQNVTLSCEQNLNHDAMYWYRQDPGQGLRLIYYSQIVNDFQKGDIAEGYSVSREKKESFPLTVTSAQKNPTAFYLCASSIEDRDGQPQHFGDGTRLSIL.

Here the CDR3 reads CASSIGQGTDTQYF. The CDR3 coding sequence is TGTGCCAGTAGTATCGGACAGGGGACAGATACGCAGTATTTT. The chain links TRBV19 to TRBJ2-3; 9 nucleotides align to TRBD1. V lost 3 bases, J lost 3 bases, and 1 base stayed unmatched. Germline values: CDR1 LNHDA, CDR2 SQIVND (reference sequence). The CDR3 is 14 amino acids.

The chain uses TRBV7-2 and TRBJ2-1; TRBD2 aligns across 7 bases. The germline V gene encodes CDR1 SGHTA and CDR2 FQGNSA. Germline trimming cut 6 bases from V and 2 bases from J; bases unmatched to any gene: 7. The CDR3 spans 15 residues. CDR3 DNA sequence: TGTGCCAGCAGATCCAACGGACTAGCCTACAATGAGCAGTTCTTC. Its protein is CASRSNGLAYNEQFF. The full variable domain, rest sourced from reference TRBV7-2 and TRBJ2-1, is GAGVSQSPSNKVTEKGKDVELRCDPISGHTALYWYRQSLGQGLEFLIYFQGNSAPDKSGLPSDRFSAERTGGSVSTLTIQRTQQEDSAVYLCASRSNGLAYNEQFFGPGTRLTVL.

This clonotype was recorded only once. The rearrangement links TRBV28 to TRBJ1-2, with a weak D call TRBD1 (5 bases). Germline V gene lookup returns CDR1 MDHEN and CDR2 SYDVKM. Between the trimmed V and J ends, which lost 5 bases and 5 bases, there was a span of 12 bases. There are 13 residues in the CDR3. DNA of the CDR3: TGTGCCAGCAGTCCCCCGGGGACTTATGGCTACACCTTC. It is translated as CASSPPGTYGYTF.

The rearrangement uses TRBV7-2 and TRBJ2-7; no reliable D call. CDR3 length equals 14 residues. V lost 10 bases to trimming and J lost 3 bases, with 19 bases between them. Germline-derived CDR1 and CDR2 are SGHTA and FQGNSA. CDR3 DNA sequence: TGTGCCATCAGTGAGTCGGACGCTAGCTACGAGCAGTACTTC. Translated: CAISESDASYEQYF.

CDR3 sequence: CASSLGLAGAHEQYF. The CDR3 DNA reads as TGTGCCAGCAGTCTGGGACTAGCGGGAGCCCACGAGCAGTACTTC. The chain carries TRBV6-1 and TRBJ2-7; 14 bases map to TRBD2. Germline loops: CDR1 MNHNS, CDR2 SASEGT. The CDR3 sequence is 15 residues long. Trimming removed 5 bases from V and 5 bases from J; junction bases left unmatched: 5.

The chain is built from TRBV19 and TRBJ1-2, with TRBD1 matching 10 bases. The CDR3 spans 14 residues. Trimming took 3 bases from V and 8 from J; bases not matched to a gene: 6. Germline V gives CDR1 LNHDA, CDR2 SQIVND (reference sequence). The CDR3 loop is CASSIDRGPGGYTF. Here the CDR3 DNA reads TGTGCCAGTAGTATCGACAGGGGGCCGGGAGGCTACACCTTC.

The CDR3 protein is CASKSAPQNYQPQHF. CDR3 DNA sequence: TGTGCCAGTAAGTCCGCTCCTCAAAATTATCAGCCCCAGCATTTT. V gene TRBV19 combines with J gene TRBJ1-5; no firm D call. The length of the CDR3 is 15 residues. V gave up 7 bases and J gave up 5 bases, with 18 bases separating them. CDR1 and CDR2 from the germline V gene are LNHDA and SQIVND (reference sequence). Variable domain in full (rest from reference TRBV19 and TRBJ1-5): DGGITQSPKYLFRKEGQNVTLSCEQNLNHDAMYWYRQDPGQGLRLIYYSQIVNDFQKGDIAEGYSVSREKKESFPLTVTSAQKNPTAFYLCASKSAPQNYQPQHFGDGTRLSIL.

The V and J genes are TRBV10-3 and TRBJ2-7; D might be TRBD1 (5 bases). The germline CDR1 and CDR2 sequences are ENHRY and SYGVKD. The length of the CDR3 is 16 residues. Trimming pared 3 bases from V and 4 bases from J, leaving 19 bases between. The CDR3 DNA sequence: TGTGCCATCAGTGAAGGCGGCAGGGTCATTAGTTACGAGCAGTACTTC. Its protein product is CAISEGGRVISYEQYF.

This sequence joins TRBV2 and TRBJ1-1; 9 bases are a match to TRBD1. The CDR3 covers 14 residues. V trimming: 7 bases; J trimming: 4 bases; junction bases outside the gene matches: 7. Germline CDR1 SNHLY, CDR2 FYNNEI. The CDR3 DNA reads as TGTGCCAGCAAGCTGGACAGGGGAGGCACTGAAGCTTTCTTT. The encoded protein is CASKLDRGGTEAFF.

The chain employs TRBV11-2 and TRBJ2-7; possible D gene TRBD1, 6 bases. CDR1 is SGHAT and CDR2 is FQNNGV in the germline V gene. The germline V and J ends were trimmed by 7 bases and 3 bases, with 16 bases remaining between them. This CDR3 spans 14 amino acids. Here the CDR3 DNA reads TGTGCCAGCACCTGGAGTCACAGGGACTACGAGCAGTACTTC. This sequence encodes CASTWSHRDYEQYF. The entire variable domain, with the rest obtained from reference TRBV11-2 and TRBJ2-7, is as follows: EAGVAQSPRYKIIEKRQSVAFWCNPISGHATLYWYQQILGQGPKLLIQFQNNGVVDDSQLPKDRFSAERLKGVDSTLKIQPAKLEDSAVYLCASTWSHRDYEQYFGPGTRLTVT.

Only a few counts were recorded for this clonotype. CDR3 bases: TGTGCCACTCGGGGGGGGATCAATCAGCCCCAGCATTTT. Amino acids: CATRGGINQPQHF. The chain combines TRBV19 with TRBJ1-5, with a weak D call TRBD1 (5 bases). The CDR3 is 13 amino acids. V was cut by 10 bases and J by 3 bases, with 13 bases left in between. Germline-derived CDR1 and CDR2 are LNHDA and SQIVND (reference sequence).

This chain connects TRBV2 to TRBJ1-5, with a possible D match to TRBD1 (5 bases). Germline V CDR1 and CDR2: SNHLY, FYNNEI. Trimming cost V 4 bases and J 2 bases, with 18 bases left between them. This CDR3 comprises 17 residues. The CDR3 reads CASSALGGLDRNQPQHF. The CDR3 DNA sequence: TGTGCCAGCAGTGCCTTGGGGGGTTTGGATCGCAATCAGCCCCAGCATTTT.

The V and J genes are TRBV27 and TRBJ1-2; the match to TRBD1 covers 10 bases. The germline gives CDR1 MNHEY, CDR2 SMNVEV (reference sequence). The CDR3 totals 15 residues. V lost 1 base to trimming and J lost 5 bases; unmatched junction nucleotides: 4. In DNA, the CDR3 is TGTGCCAGCAGTTTATGGGGACAGGGGAATTATGGCTACACCTTC. It yields the protein CASSLWGQGNYGYTF.

This chain links TRBV12-3 or TRBV12-4 with TRBJ1-1; possibly TRBD1 for D (5 bases). Trimming left V 4 bases short and J 1 base short, with 7 bases between. CDR3 length: 13 amino acids. The CDR3 here is CASSSTGNTEAFF. DNA for the CDR3: TGTGCCAGCAGTTCTACAGGGAACACTGAAGCTTTCTTT.